This TCR beta chain was recorded in a study of T cells in tuberculosis. Produced via immunoSEQ multiplex PCR; TCRdb's table is partial and in-frame only. Altogether some 49,000 clones are present, roughly 96% being singletons, with the ten largest covering 1.4%. V gave up 6 bases and J gave up 6 bases; unmatched junction bases: 9. The CDR3 covers 14 residues. Looked up from germline, CDR1 is MDHEN and CDR2 is SYDVKM. Time point meaning: new active TB diagnosis, blood taken before or within 7 days of starting treatment. The TCR was taken from an adult with tuberculosis. Sequenced here: PBMCs, sampled at tuberculosis diagnosis. This rearrangement joins TRBV28 to TRBJ1-2; TRBD1 aligns across 8 bases. CDR3 region: CASSRTGMPDGYTF. CDR3 sequence (DNA): TGTGCCAGCAGCCGGACAGGGATGCCGGATGGCTACACCTTC.